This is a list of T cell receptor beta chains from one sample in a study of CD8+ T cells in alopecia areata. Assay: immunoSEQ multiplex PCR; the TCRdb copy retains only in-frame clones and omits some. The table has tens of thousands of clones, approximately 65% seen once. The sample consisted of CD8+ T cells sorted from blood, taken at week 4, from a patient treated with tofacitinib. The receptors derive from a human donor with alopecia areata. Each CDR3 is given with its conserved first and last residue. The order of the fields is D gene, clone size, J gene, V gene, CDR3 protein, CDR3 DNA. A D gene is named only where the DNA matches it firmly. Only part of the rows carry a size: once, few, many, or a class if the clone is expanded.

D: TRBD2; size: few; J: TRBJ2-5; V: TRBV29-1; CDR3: CSVPMSGGQETQYF; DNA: TGCAGCGTACCCATGTCGGGGGGGCAAGAGACCCAGTACTTC
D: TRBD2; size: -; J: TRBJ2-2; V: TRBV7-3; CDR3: CASSSQRGTGELFF; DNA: TGTGCCAGCAGCTCCCAGCGGGGCACCGGGGAGCTGTTTTTT
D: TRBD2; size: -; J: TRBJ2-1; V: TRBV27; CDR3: CASSYIAGVHNEQFF; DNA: TGTGCCAGCAGTTACATAGCGGGGGTCCACAATGAGCAGTTCTTC
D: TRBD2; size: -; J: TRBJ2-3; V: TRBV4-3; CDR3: CASSQVVLAGARTDTQYF; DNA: TGCGCCAGCAGCCAAGTTGTACTAGCGGGGGCGCGGACAGATACGCAGTATTTT
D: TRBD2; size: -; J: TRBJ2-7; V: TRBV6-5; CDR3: CASSYLSGGAGEQYF; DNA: TGTGCCAGCAGTTACCTTAGCGGGGGGGCGGGCGAGCAGTACTTC
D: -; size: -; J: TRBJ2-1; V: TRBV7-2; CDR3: CASSLGGLSNEQFF; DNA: TGTGCCAGCAGCTTAGGTGGACTATCCAATGAGCAGTTCTTC
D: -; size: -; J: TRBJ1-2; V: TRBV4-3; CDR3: CASSQDPGTAYGYTF; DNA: TGCGCCAGCAGCCAAGATCCCGGGACGGCCTATGGCTACACCTTC
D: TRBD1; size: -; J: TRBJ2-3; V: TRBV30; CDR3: CAWSPGQTDTQYF; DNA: TGTGCCTGGAGTCCGGGACAGACAGATACGCAGTATTTT
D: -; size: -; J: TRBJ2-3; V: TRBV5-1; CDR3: CASSFRGGYTDTQYF; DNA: TGCGCCAGCAGCTTTCGGGGAGGCTACACAGATACGCAGTATTTT
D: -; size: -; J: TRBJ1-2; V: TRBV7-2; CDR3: CASSLAVGYTF; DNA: TGTGCCAGCAGCTTAGCGGTGGGCTACACCTTC
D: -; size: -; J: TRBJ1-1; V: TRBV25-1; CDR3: CASSPEGTGNTEAFF; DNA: TGTGCCAGCAGTCCAGAAGGGACGGGGAACACTGAAGCTTTCTTT
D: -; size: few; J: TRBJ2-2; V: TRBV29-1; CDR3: CSVERRSGELFF; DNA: TGCAGCGTTGAAAGGCGCTCCGGGGAGCTGTTTTTT
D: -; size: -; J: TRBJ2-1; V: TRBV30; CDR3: CAWSSGGSYNEQFF; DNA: TGTGCCTGGAGTAGCGGCGGATCTTACAATGAGCAGTTCTTC
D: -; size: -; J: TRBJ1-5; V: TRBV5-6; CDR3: CASSLGNQPQHF; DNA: TGTGCCAGCAGCTTGGGTAACCAGCCCCAGCATTTT
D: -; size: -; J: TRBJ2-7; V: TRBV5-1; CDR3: CASSPFNGQGNYEQYF; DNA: TGCGCCAGCAGCCCTTTCAACGGGCAGGGAAACTACGAGCAGTACTTC
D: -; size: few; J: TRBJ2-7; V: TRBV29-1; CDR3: CSVEDPRQGGIYEQYF; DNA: TGCAGCGTTGAAGACCCTAGACAGGGAGGTATTTACGAGCAGTACTTC
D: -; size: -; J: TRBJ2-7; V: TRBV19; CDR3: CASSLDSTYEQYF; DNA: TGTGCCAGTAGCCTGGACAGTACCTACGAGCAGTACTTC
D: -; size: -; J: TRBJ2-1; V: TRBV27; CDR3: CASSPKTGYNEQFF; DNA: TGTGCCAGCAGTCCCAAAACAGGTTACAATGAGCAGTTCTTC
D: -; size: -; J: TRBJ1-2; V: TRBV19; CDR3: CASSPSGGAVVGYTF; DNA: TGTGCCAGTAGTCCTTCGGGGGGCGCGGTGGTCGGCTACACCTTC
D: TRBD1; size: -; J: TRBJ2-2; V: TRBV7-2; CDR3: CASDRGTGELFF; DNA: TGTGCCAGTGACAGGGGCACCGGGGAGCTGTTTTTT
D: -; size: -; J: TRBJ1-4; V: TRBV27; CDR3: CASSLIAGGSEKLFF; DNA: TGTGCCAGCAGTTTAATCGCAGGTGGGAGTGAAAAACTGTTTTTT
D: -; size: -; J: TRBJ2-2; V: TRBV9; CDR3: CASSVGNTGELFF; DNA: TGTGCCAGCAGCGTAGGGAACACCGGGGAGCTGTTTTTT
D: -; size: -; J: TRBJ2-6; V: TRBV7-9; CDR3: CASSSGAPGSGANVLTF; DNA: TGTGCCAGCAGCTCCGGGGCTCCAGGGAGTGGGGCCAACGTCCTGACTTTC
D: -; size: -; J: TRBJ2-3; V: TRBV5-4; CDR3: CASSLEARTDTQYF; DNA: TGTGCCAGCAGCTTGGAAGCACGCACAGATACGCAGTATTTT
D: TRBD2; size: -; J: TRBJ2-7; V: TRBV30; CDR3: CAWSAGAGAYEQYF; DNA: TGTGCCTGGAGTGCGGGAGCGGGGGCTTACGAGCAGTACTTC
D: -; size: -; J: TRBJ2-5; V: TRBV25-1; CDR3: CASSEEERQAGEETQYF; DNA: TGTGCCAGCAGTGAAGAAGAACGTCAGGCAGGGGAAGAGACCCAGTACTTC
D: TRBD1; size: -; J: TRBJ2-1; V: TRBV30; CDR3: CACWDRGHNEQFF; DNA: TGTGCCTGCTGGGACAGGGGACACAATGAGCAGTTCTTC
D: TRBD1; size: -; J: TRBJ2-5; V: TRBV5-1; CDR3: CASSKGTGGIETQYF; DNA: TGCGCCAGCAGCAAGGGGACAGGGGGAATCGAGACCCAGTACTTC
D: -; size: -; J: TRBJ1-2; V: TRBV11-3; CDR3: CASSFGDTTYGYTF; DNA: TGTGCCAGCAGCTTCGGGGACACGACCTATGGCTACACCTTC